A single sample is the source of the 21 T cell receptor beta chains below, sequenced in a study of blood T cells in healthy people across ages. A second PCR, run for roughly 7 to 11 cycles, used a sample-barcoded 5' primer plus a J-beta primer mix. A single record per CDR3 protein comes from TCRdb applying MiXCR to the 5' RACE reads. The sample contains some 940,000 distinct CDR3 sequences, 25% to 30% of which appear only once. The sample also formed part of further work on T cells of mothers and their children.

The sample was blood. These receptors were collected from a middle-aged woman in good health.

The genes are TRBV15 and TRBJ2-2, with D unresolved. From germline, CDR1 is LNHNV and CDR2 YYDKDF (reference sequence). V lost 0 bases and J lost 3, with 8 bases in between. This CDR3 comprises 15 residues. The CDR3 is CATSREGGYTGELFF. The CDR3 DNA sequence: TGTGCCACCAGCAGAGAAGGCGGATACACCGGGGAGCTGTTTTTT.

This clonotype was counted between two and nine times. This sequence joins TRBV29-1 and TRBJ2-7, with D hard to call. V lost 2 bases and J lost 0, with 8 bases in between. Germline V gene sequence: CDR1 SQVTM, CDR2 ANQGSEA. CDR3 size: 13 residues. The CDR3 sequence is CSVERNSSYEQYF. Written as DNA, the CDR3 is TGCAGCGTTGAAAGGAACAGCTCCTACGAGCAGTACTTC.

In the case of this clonotype: This may come from a read error, since a much larger clone is one base off. The chain has TRBV29-1 and TRBJ2-3; maybe TRBD1 (5 bases). V gave up 8 bases and J gave up 2 bases, with 11 bases separating them. CDR3 length: 12 amino acids. The V gene's germline CDR1 is SQVTM and CDR2 ANQGSEA. The CDR3: CSTRVDTDTQYF. CDR3 sequence (DNA): TGCAGCACCAGGGTGGACACAGATACGCAGTATTTT.

Remarks on this clonotype: One end of the junction does not line up with germline, which may come from a read error. J is TRBJ2-7 and V is TRBV12-3 or TRBV12-4, with D possibly matching TRBD1 (5 bases). The CDR3 spans 14 residues. CDR3 in amino acids: CVSSLRQGGYEQYF. The CDR3 nucleotides read TGTGTCAGCAGTTTAAGGCAGGGTGGGTACGAGCAGTACTTC.

V usage is TRBV3-1 and J usage is TRBJ1-1; D is uncertain. In germline, CDR1 is LGHDT, CDR2 YNNKEL (reference sequence). The CDR3 runs 15 residues. V was pared by 0 bases and J by 2 bases, with 10 bases between. CDR3: CASSQDARLNTEAFF. CDR3 coding DNA: TGTGCCAGCAGCCAAGATGCCCGACTAAACACTGAAGCTTTCTTT. Variable domain in full (rest from reference TRBV3-1 and TRBJ1-1): DTAVSQTPKYLVTQMGNDKSIKCEQNLGHDTMYWYKQDSKKFLKIMFSYNNKELIINETVPNRFSPKSPDKAHLNLHINSLELGDSAVYFCASSQDARLNTEAFFGQGTRLTVV.

This clonotype showed up just a few times. The rearrangement uses TRBV5-1 and TRBJ2-5; D call uncertain. This CDR3 spans 14 amino acids. Trimming removed 4 bases at V and 2 bases at J, with 12 bases between. Germline CDR1 is SGHRS and CDR2 is YFSETQ. The CDR3 bases are TGCGCCAGCAGCCCGGTATCTTCACAAGAGACCCAGTACTTC. Encoded protein: CASSPVSSQETQYF.

The chain has TRBV4-1 and TRBJ1-1, with TRBD1 identical over 10 bases. V shed 0 bases and J 11 bases; nucleotides not matched to a gene: 12. From germline, CDR1 is MGHRA and CDR2 YSYEKL. There are 16 residues in the CDR3. The CDR3 bases are TGCGCCAGCAGCCAAGATTCGGGGACAGGGGAAATGAGGGCTTTCTTT. This translates into CASSQDSGTGEMRAFF.

A word on this clonotype: Given a much more abundant clone one base away, this may be a read error. This chain joins TRBV20-1 and TRBJ1-2, with a possible D match to TRBD1 (6 bases). The CDR3 is 13 amino acids. V lost 6 bases and J 3 bases, leaving 14 bases between the germline ends. Germline V gives CDR1 DFQATT, CDR2 SNEGSKA (reference sequence). Written as DNA, the CDR3 is TGCAGTGCATACACAGGGCGGGACTATGGCTACACCTTC. It translates to CSAYTGRDYGYTF.

J is TRBJ2-7 and V is TRBV20-1, with 9 nucleotides matching TRBD1. TRBJ2-5 explains the end of the DNA better; the J call may be wrong. The CDR3 consists of 13 residues. CDR1 DFQATT and CDR2 SNEGSKA come from the germline V gene (reference sequence). The CDR3 reads CSARETGGETQYF. The CDR3 DNA reads TGCAGTGCTAGAGAGACAGGGGGGGAGACCCAGTACTTC.

J is TRBJ1-1 and V is TRBV7-9, with TRBD1 matching 10 bases. With 4 bases clipped from V and 0 bases from J, the junction kept 8 bases outside the gene matches. CDR3 size: 17 residues. The germline CDR1 and CDR2 sequences are SEHNR and FQNEAQ (reference sequence). The CDR3 reads CASSSTGTGVMNTEAFF. The CDR3 DNA follows: TGTGCCAGCAGCTCAACCGGGACAGGGGTAATGAACACTGAAGCTTTCTTT.

This chain joins TRBV28 and TRBJ1-2, with TRBD1 matching over 8 bases. V shed 6 bases and J 7 bases; nucleotides not matched to a gene: 10. The CDR3 sequence is 14 residues long. Germline-derived CDR1 and CDR2 are MDHEN and SYDVKM. CDR3: CASRRGQGVSGYTF. The CDR3 bases are TGTGCCAGCAGACGAGGACAGGGTGTCTCTGGCTACACCTTC.

This clonotype was observed at least ten times. This chain connects TRBV29-1 to TRBJ2-1, with TRBD1 matching over 8 bases. Losses at the gene ends were 7 bases for V and 4 bases for J; bases not matched to a gene: 6. CDR1 and CDR2 from the germline V gene are SQVTM and ANQGSEA. CDR3 length: 13 amino acids. The CDR3 loop reads CSARGQEYNEQFF. The CDR3, as DNA: TGCAGCGCCAGGGGACAGGAGTACAATGAGCAGTTCTTC.

Ten or more counts support this clonotype. The chain combines TRBV6-5 with TRBJ1-2; 7 nucleotides align to TRBD1. The CDR3 extends over 14 amino acids. The germline V gene has CDR1 MNHEY and CDR2 SVGAGI. J was trimmed by 0 bases and V by 7 bases; bases with no gene match: 5. The CDR3: CASTIQGSNYGYTF. The CDR3 DNA reads as TGTGCCAGCACCATACAGGGGTCTAACTATGGCTACACCTTC.

This clonotype was detected many times. The chain carries TRBV9 and TRBJ2-3, with D unresolved. CDR3 length: 14 amino acids. CDR1 is SGDLS and CDR2 is YYNGEE in the germline V gene. The V end was cut by 0 bases, the J end by 2 bases, with 7 bases between. The CDR3 spells CASSVVANTDTQYF. CDR3 DNA sequence: TGTGCCAGCAGCGTAGTGGCTAACACAGATACGCAGTATTTT. Full variable domain (remainder filled in from reference TRBV9 and TRBJ2-3): DSGVTQTPKHLITATGQRVTLRCSPRSGDLSVYWYQQSLDQGLQFLIQYYNGEERAKGNILERFSAQQFPDLHSELNLSSLELGDSALYFCASSVVANTDTQYFGPGTRLTVL.

This clonotype was counted many times. The V call is TRBV6-2 or TRBV6-3, the J call TRBJ1-1; 7 bases match TRBD1. J was trimmed by 0 bases and V by 4 bases; bases with no gene match: 5. In germline, CDR1 is MNHEY, CDR2 SVGEGT. The CDR3 is 15 residues long. CDR3 sequence (DNA): TGTGCCAGCAGTTCCGGGACAGTTCTGAACACTGAAGCTTTCTTT. Translation: CASSSGTVLNTEAFF.

The rearrangement links TRBV7-6 to TRBJ1-5; D remains unclear. This CDR3 is 15 amino acids long. The germline V gene encodes CDR1 SGHVS and CDR2 FNYEAQ. Trimming cost V 5 bases and J 0 bases, with 11 bases left between them. The CDR3, as DNA: TGTGCCAGCAGCGCCGAAGGTGCTAGCAATCAGCCCCAGCATTTT. Its protein is CASSAEGASNQPQHF.

Ten or more counts support this clonotype. The chain is built from TRBV19 and TRBJ2-7, with a tentative D call TRBD2 (6 bases). V lost 5 bases and J lost 0, with 8 bases in between. Germline loops: CDR1 LNHDA, CDR2 SQIVND (reference sequence). The CDR3 has 13 residues. In nucleotides, the CDR3 is TGTGCCAGTAGTCGGGAGAACTCCTACGAGCAGTACTTC. Translating gives CASSRENSYEQYF. The variable domain in full, completed from reference TRBV19 and TRBJ2-7, reads DGGITQSPKYLFRKEGQNVTLSCEQNLNHDAMYWYRQDPGQGLRLIYYSQIVNDFQKGDIAEGYSVSREKKESFPLTVTSAQKNPTAFYLCASSRENSYEQYFGPGTRLTVT.

This clonotype has more than one count but fewer than ten. The gene calls are TRBV28 and TRBJ2-3; 7 nucleotides line up with TRBD1. The ends lost 7 bases at V and 0 bases at J; junction bases unmatched: 10. The CDR3 has 16 residues. CDR1 is MDHEN, CDR2 SYDVKM, per germline. CDR3 nucleotide sequence: TGTGCCAGCAACGGACAGGCGGTATATAGCACAGATACGCAGTATTTT. It codes for CASNGQAVYSTDTQYF.

In nucleotides, the CDR3 is TGTGCCAGCAGTCTCAGCGACTACAATGAGCAGTACTTC. It yields the protein CASSLSDYNEQYF. The rearrangement joins TRBV6-5 to TRBJ2-7, with a possible D match to TRBD2 (5 bases). V dropped 5 bases and J dropped 7 bases, with 15 bases sitting between them. The CDR3 consists of 13 residues. Looked up from germline, CDR1 is MNHEY and CDR2 is SVGAGI.

V gene TRBV7-2 combines with J gene TRBJ1-1, with TRBD1 matching over 10 bases. This CDR3 comprises 15 residues. Germline CDR1 and CDR2: SGHTA and FQGNSA. Trimming at V came to 10 bases and at J to 4 bases, leaving 12 bases not matched to a gene. CDR3 DNA sequence: TGTACCACCAACGACCCATGGACAGGGGGCACTGAAGCTTTCTTT. It yields the protein CTTNDPWTGGTEAFF.

At least ten counts were recorded for this clonotype. This chain links TRBV4-3 with TRBJ2-7; no definite D call. Trimming left V 4 bases short and J 7 bases short, with 17 bases between. Germline lookup yields CDR1 LGHNA and CDR2 YSLEER. This CDR3 has 14 residues. As DNA, the CDR3 is TGCGCCAGCAGCCTCGGCCCCGGTAGTCAAGAGCAGTACTTC. Amino acids: CASSLGPGSQEQYF.